This passage covers 30 T cell receptor beta chains from one sample sequenced in a study of metastatic and nonmetastatic thyroid tumors. Nobody among the patients had been given any treatment before thyroid surgery. TCRdb re-called the PCR reads via MiXCR. The sample has fewer than 20,000 clones; roughly 29% are singletons. The specimen sequenced was tumor tissue. All receptors come from a male donor with papillary thyroid cancer or a benign thyroid nodule (not recorded which). Some clones in this sample may be carry-over from other donors' samples.

This clone occurred many times. The chain combines TRBV5-5 with TRBJ2-1; D not resolved. V was shortened by 6 bases and J by 0 bases, with 10 bases between the two germline ends. Per the germline V gene, CDR1 is SGHKS and CDR2 is YYEKEE (reference sequence). This CDR3 is 14 amino acids long. For the CDR3, the DNA is TGTGCCAGCACCTCCCCTGGCTCCTACAATGAGCAGTTCTTC. Residues: CASTSPGSYNEQFF.

Comment on this clone: Because it lacks the conserved phenylalanine or tryptophan at the end, this CDR3 is likely a read error. The gene calls are TRBV7-8 and TRBJ2-7; 11 bases map to TRBD2. The V gene's germline CDR1 is SGHVS and CDR2 FQNEAQ. The CDR3 is 18 amino acids. CDR3 region: CASILAGWGLAVTDEQYL. CDR3 DNA: TGTGCCAGCATCTTAGCGGGTTGGGGACTAGCGGTTACCGACGAGCAGTACTTG.

The chain joins TRBV28 to TRBJ2-2, with a possible D match to TRBD1 (6 bases). There are 16 residues in the CDR3. V lost 6 bases, J lost 2 bases, and 16 bases lay in between. CDR1 is MDHEN, CDR2 SYDVKM, per germline. CDR3 loop: CASRQTGTLNTGELFF. In DNA form, the CDR3 reads TGTGCCAGCAGACAGACCGGGACACTAAACACCGGGGAGCTGTTTTTT.

The genes are TRBV12-5 and TRBJ1-3, with no clear D. Trimming pared 7 bases from V and 8 bases from J, leaving 12 bases between. The CDR3 consists of 12 residues. Germline V gene lookup returns CDR1 LGHNT and CDR2 FRNRAP. CDR3 sequence reads: CASALTVDTIYF. The DNA of the CDR3 is TGTGCTAGTGCCCTAACGGTAGACACCATATATTTT.

By share, this clone counts as medium-sized. The chain joins TRBV3-1 to TRBJ2-7; 10 bases match TRBD1. This CDR3 is built from 14 residues. CDR1 is LGHDT, CDR2 YNNKEL, per germline (reference sequence). The J segment lost 3 bases and the V segment lost 1 base, leaving 0 bases of the junction unmatched. The CDR3, as DNA: TGTGCCAGCAGCCAAGGGACAGGGGGCTACGAGCAGTACTTC. Its translation is CASSQGTGGYEQYF.

V and J are TRBV11-2 and TRBJ2-3; 13 bases line up with TRBD2. Germline lookup yields CDR1 SGHAT and CDR2 FQNNGV. The trim removed 8 bases at V and 5 bases at J, leaving 13 bases unmatched. This CDR3 is built from 17 residues. In nucleotides, the CDR3 is TGTGCCAGCCGTAGGACTAGCGGGAGTGGTGGGGAAGATACGCAGTATTTT. Residues: CASRRTSGSGGEDTQYF.

By share, this clone counts as medium-sized (0.01 to 0.1%). The chain couples TRBV18 to TRBJ1-5; a possible D gene is TRBD1 (5 bases). The germline V and J ends were trimmed by 2 bases and 3 bases, with 8 bases remaining between them. Germline CDR1 and CDR2: KGHSH and LQKENI. The CDR3 is made up of 14 amino acids. The CDR3 nucleotides are TGTGCCAGCTCACCAGGGGGAGTCAATCAGCCCCAGCATTTT. It codes for CASSPGGVNQPQHF. The full variable domain, rest sourced from reference TRBV18 and TRBJ1-5, is NAGVMQNPRHLVRRRGQEARLRCSPMKGHSHVYWYRQLPEEGLKFMVYLQKENIIDESGMPKERFSAEFPKEGPSILRIQQVVRGDSAAYFCASSPGGVNQPQHFGDGTRLSIL.

This clone was detected many times. The chain carries TRBV19 and TRBJ2-3; D is unclear. Trimming removed 4 bases at V and 4 bases at J, with 9 bases between. Germline V gene sequence: CDR1 LNHDA, CDR2 SQIVND (reference sequence). The CDR3 runs to 13 residues. The CDR3 reads CASSTDTPDTQYF. As DNA, the CDR3 is TGTGCCAGTAGTACCGACACCCCAGATACGCAGTATTTT.

In its sample, this clone was seen a few times. This chain joins TRBV6-2 or TRBV6-3 and TRBJ2-1; D perhaps matches TRBD1 (6 bases). Trimming took off 2 bases at V and 5 bases at J, with 10 bases between the two ends. The germline gives CDR1 MNHEY, CDR2 SVGEGT. The CDR3 sequence is 14 residues long. The CDR3 sequence is CASSYEGVHNEQFF. The DNA of the CDR3 is TGTGCCAGCAGTTACGAGGGGGTCCACAATGAGCAGTTCTTC.

By share, this clone ranks as medium-sized. Written as DNA, the CDR3 is TGTGCCAGCAGCTTAACGTGGACAGGGGTTAGCGATGAGCAGTTCTTC. Translating gives CASSLTWTGVSDEQFF. This chain uses TRBV7-3 with TRBJ2-1, with 9 positions matching TRBD1. V was clipped by 0 bases and J by 8 bases; unmatched bases: 8. In germline, CDR1 is SGHTA, CDR2 FQGTGA. This CDR3 has 16 residues.

Relative to its sample, this clone is medium-sized. CDR3 nucleotide sequence: TGTGCCAGCAGTTTCGCCCCAGGGACCTACAATGAGCAGTTCTTC. As protein: CASSFAPGTYNEQFF. The chain employs TRBV27 and TRBJ2-1; D may be TRBD1 (5 bases). Germline V CDR1 and CDR2: MNHEY, SMNVEV (reference sequence). V lost 3 bases and J 2 bases, leaving 11 bases between the germline ends. This CDR3 region has 15 residues.

This clone was seen a handful of times. The chain employs TRBV6-6 and TRBJ2-7, with 11 bases aligning to TRBD1. The CDR3 contains 16 residues. The germline CDR1 and CDR2 sequences are MNHNY and SVGAGI (reference sequence). Germline trimming cut 0 bases from V and 7 bases from J; bases unmatched to any gene: 8. In DNA form, the CDR3 reads TGTGCCAGCAGTTACTCGTGGGACAGGGGGAAAGGGGAGCAGTACTTC. It specifies CASSYSWDRGKGEQYF.

Ten or more counts support this clone. This chain links TRBV20-1 with TRBJ2-3; 11 nucleotides line up with TRBD2. The CDR3 loop spans 16 amino acids. Germline values: CDR1 DFQATT, CDR2 SNEGSKA (reference sequence). V lost 5 bases and J lost 2; bases outside the gene matches: 9. The CDR3 sequence is CSASGVAGGSTDTQYF. The CDR3 bases are TGCAGTGCTTCCGGGGTAGCGGGGGGGTCCACAGATACGCAGTATTTT.

This clone has a single count. The chain links TRBV20-1 to TRBJ2-3; perhaps TRBD1 as D (5 bases). The CDR3 sequence is 13 residues long. V was shortened by 0 bases and J by 4 bases, with 8 bases between the two germline ends. Looked up from germline, CDR1 is DFQATT and CDR2 is SNEGSKA (reference sequence). CDR3 nucleotide sequence: TGCAGTGCTAGAGATCAACAGGCAGATACGCAGTATTTT. Its protein is CSARDQQADTQYF.

This clone was recorded many times. CDR3 DNA: TGTGCCAGCAGCCGCGATAGAAACACTGAAGCTTTCTTT. As protein: CASSRDRNTEAFF. The chain is built from TRBV11-2 and TRBJ1-1; D not resolved. The CDR3 consists of 13 residues. Germline assignment: CDR1 SGHAT and CDR2 FQNNGV. Trimming took 5 bases from V and 2 from J, leaving 9 bases between them.

V is TRBV30 and J is TRBJ2-2; weak D call: TRBD1 (5 bases). The V end was cut by 0 bases, the J end by 6 bases, with 8 bases between. The CDR3 runs to 13 residues. Germline V lookup: CDR1 GTSNPN, CDR2 SVGIG (reference sequence). CDR3 nucleotide sequence: TGTGCCTGGAGTGTAAACAGGCCCGGGGAGCTGTTTTTT. Its translation: CAWSVNRPGELFF.

The V gene is TRBV25-1, the J gene TRBJ2-7, with D possibly being TRBD1 (8 bases). The V and J ends lost 7 bases and 0 bases respectively, with 16 bases between them. Germline CDR1 and CDR2: MGHDK and SYGVNS. The CDR3 covers 15 residues. Here the CDR3 reads CASTTQGGPSYEQYF. As DNA, the CDR3 is TGTGCCAGCACCACACAGGGGGGGCCCTCCTACGAGCAGTACTTC.

The genes are TRBV9 and TRBJ2-7; unclear D gene. This CDR3 is built from 12 residues. The V gene lost 3 bases and the J gene lost 7 bases, with 11 bases spanning the gap. Germline-derived CDR1 and CDR2 are SGDLS and YYNGEE. The CDR3 DNA is TGTGCCAGCAGCGGCCTTTTTGGAGAGCAGTACTTC. It encodes CASSGLFGEQYF. Combining the CDR3 with reference TRBV9 and TRBJ2-7 gives the whole variable domain DSGVTQTPKHLITATGQRVTLRCSPRSGDLSVYWYQQSLDQGLQFLIQYYNGEERAKGNILERFSAQQFPDLHSELNLSSLELGDSALYFCASSGLFGEQYFGPGTRLTVT.

J is TRBJ1-2 and V is TRBV20-1; 7 bases are a match to TRBD1. The J segment lost 6 bases and the V segment lost 3 bases, leaving 1 base of the junction unmatched. There are 11 residues in the CDR3. CDR1 and CDR2 (germline): DFQATT, SNEGSKA (reference sequence). The CDR3 protein is CSARTGNGYTF. CDR3 nucleotide sequence: TGCAGTGCTAGGACAGGGAATGGCTACACCTTC.

In this sample, this clone turned up a few times. This chain connects TRBV28 to TRBJ1-2; D gene unclear. V lost 7 bases to trimming and J lost 2 bases, with 20 bases between them. Germline V gives CDR1 MDHEN, CDR2 SYDVKM. The CDR3 contains 16 residues. DNA of the CDR3: TGTGCCAGCACCCCACCCGCAGGAGGAAGGAACTATGGCTACACCTTC. Amino acid sequence: CASTPPAGGRNYGYTF.

The table lists this clone with a few counts. The V call is TRBV6-2 or TRBV6-3, the J call TRBJ2-7, with 7 positions matching TRBD2. With 0 bases clipped from V and 2 bases from J, the junction kept 7 bases outside the gene matches. Germline lookup yields CDR1 MNHEY and CDR2 SVGEGT. The CDR3 runs to 16 residues. This chain's CDR3 is CASSYSPRTRAYEQYF. CDR3 coding DNA: TGTGCCAGCAGTTACTCTCCTCGGACTAGAGCCTACGAGCAGTACTTC.

V usage is TRBV2 and J usage is TRBJ2-6, with a possible D match to TRBD1 (5 bases). Trimming took off 2 bases at V and 4 bases at J, with 9 bases between the two ends. This CDR3 contains 15 residues. From germline, CDR1 is SNHLY and CDR2 FYNNEI. CDR3 sequence: CASSEYRSGANVLTF. DNA of the CDR3: TGTGCCAGCAGTGAATACAGGTCAGGGGCCAACGTCCTGACTTTC.

There are many counts of this clone. The chain links TRBV30 to TRBJ2-5; 7 bases line up with TRBD2. The CDR3 runs to 17 residues. In germline, CDR1 is GTSNPN, CDR2 SVGIG (reference sequence). V lost 5 bases to trimming and J lost 5 bases; unmatched junction nucleotides: 20. The CDR3 is CAWEIRTSSQFGETQYF. The CDR3 DNA reads as TGTGCCTGGGAAATTCGGACTAGTTCCCAATTTGGGGAGACCCAGTACTTC.

This clone was found many times. The rearrangement links TRBV20-1 to TRBJ2-3; unclear D gene. Germline values: CDR1 DFQATT, CDR2 SNEGSKA (reference sequence). This CDR3 has 12 residues. Trimming removed 6 bases from V and 3 bases from J, with 10 bases in between. CDR3 residues: CSAKGSTDTQYF. The CDR3, as DNA: TGCAGTGCCAAGGGCTCGACAGATACGCAGTATTTT.

In this sample, this clone turned up a few times. At one end the junction does not follow the germline gene, possibly because of a read error. The V gene is TRBV6-5, the J gene TRBJ2-3, with a possible D match to TRBD1 (6 bases). Per the germline V gene, CDR1 is MNHEY and CDR2 is SVGAGI. There are 14 residues in the CDR3. DNA of the CDR3: TGTGCCAGCAGTTACTCGGGGGCTAAGGCTACGCAATATTTT. Protein: CASSYSGAKATQYF.

This clone was counted ten times or more. This chain uses TRBV4-2 with TRBJ2-2; TRBD2 aligns across 9 bases. Germline loops: CDR1 LGHNA, CDR2 YNFKEQ. With 5 bases clipped from V and 6 bases from J, the junction kept 16 bases outside the gene matches. The CDR3 is 18 amino acids. The CDR3 loop is CASSSKYTGTSSAGELFF. Written as DNA, the CDR3 is TGTGCCAGCAGCAGTAAATACACCGGGACTAGCTCTGCCGGGGAGCTGTTTTTT.

This clone was observed many times. CDR3 DNA: TGTGCCAGCAATTTAGGAGGGCCTCTGGCAGATACGCAGTATTTT. It translates to CASNLGGPLADTQYF. The chain carries TRBV5-8 and TRBJ2-3, with D tentatively TRBD2 (6 bases). V lost 6 bases, J lost 4 bases, and 18 bases lay in between. The CDR3 runs to 15 residues. Germline assignment: CDR1 SGHTS and CDR2 YDEGEE.

In this sample, this clone turned up many times. The chain carries TRBV7-6 and TRBJ2-3, with D possibly TRBD1 on 6 matching bases. Germline CDR1 SGHVS, CDR2 FNYEAQ. V shed 4 bases and J shed 0 bases, with 11 bases lying between them. The CDR3 is 15 residues long. CDR3 sequence: CASSSWTDSTDTQYF. CDR3 DNA sequence: TGTGCCAGCAGCTCCTGGACAGACAGCACAGATACGCAGTATTTT.

This clone is labeled as medium-sized (0.01 to 0.1%). The chain has TRBV19 and TRBJ2-7; weak D call: TRBD1 (5 bases). Germline V lookup: CDR1 LNHDA, CDR2 SQIVND (reference sequence). The CDR3 loop spans 12 amino acids. Trimming removed 4 bases at V and 5 bases at J, with 9 bases between. CDR3 loop: CASSKGLDEQYF. The CDR3 nucleotides are TGTGCCAGTAGTAAGGGGCTCGACGAGCAGTACTTC.

This clone was seen only a few times. The rearrangement links TRBV6-1 to TRBJ2-7; 7 bases fit TRBD1. J lost 1 base, V lost 5 bases, and 8 bases had no gene match. CDR1 and CDR2 from the germline V gene are MNHNS and SASEGT. This CDR3 is built from 15 residues. The CDR3 reads CASSSTGRSSYEQYF. The CDR3 DNA is TGTGCCAGCAGTTCGACAGGGCGTTCTTCCTACGAGCAGTACTTC.